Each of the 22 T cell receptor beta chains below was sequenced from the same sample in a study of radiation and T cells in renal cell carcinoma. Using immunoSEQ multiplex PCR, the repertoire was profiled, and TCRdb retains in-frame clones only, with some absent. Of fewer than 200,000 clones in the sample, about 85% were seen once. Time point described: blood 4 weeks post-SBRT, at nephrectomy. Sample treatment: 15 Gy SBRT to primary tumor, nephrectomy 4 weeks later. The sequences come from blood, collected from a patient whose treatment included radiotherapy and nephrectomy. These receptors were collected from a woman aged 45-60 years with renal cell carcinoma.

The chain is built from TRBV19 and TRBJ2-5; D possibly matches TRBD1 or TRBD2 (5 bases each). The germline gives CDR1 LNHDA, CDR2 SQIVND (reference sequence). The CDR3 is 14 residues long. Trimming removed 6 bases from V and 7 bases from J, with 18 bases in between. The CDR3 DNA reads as TGTGCCAGTAGCAATCTCTGGGGGTCGGGGACCCAGTACTTC. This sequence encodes CASSNLWGSGTQYF. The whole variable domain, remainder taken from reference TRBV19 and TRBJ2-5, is DGGITQSPKYLFRKEGQNVTLSCEQNLNHDAMYWYRQDPGQGLRLIYYSQIVNDFQKGDIAEGYSVSREKKESFPLTVTSAQKNPTAFYLCASSNLWGSGTQYFGPGTRLLVL.

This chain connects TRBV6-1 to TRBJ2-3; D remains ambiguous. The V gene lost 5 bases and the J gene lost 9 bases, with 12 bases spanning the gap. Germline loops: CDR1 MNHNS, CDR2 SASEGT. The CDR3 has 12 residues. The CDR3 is CASSSPLGTQYF. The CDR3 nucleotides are TGTGCCAGCAGTTCACCTTTGGGAACGCAGTATTTT.

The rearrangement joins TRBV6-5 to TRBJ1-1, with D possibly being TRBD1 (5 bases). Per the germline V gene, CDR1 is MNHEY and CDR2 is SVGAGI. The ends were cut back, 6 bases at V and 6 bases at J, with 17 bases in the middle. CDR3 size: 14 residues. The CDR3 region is CASSLRDRSAEAFF. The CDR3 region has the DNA TGTGCCAGCAGCCTCCGGGACCGTTCTGCTGAAGCTTTCTTT.

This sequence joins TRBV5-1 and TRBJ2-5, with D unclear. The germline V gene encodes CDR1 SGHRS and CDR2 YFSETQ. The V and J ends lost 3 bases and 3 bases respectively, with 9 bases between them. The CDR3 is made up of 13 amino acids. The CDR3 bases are TGCGCCAGCAGCTACGATCCCGAAGAGACCCAGTACTTC. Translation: CASSYDPEETQYF.

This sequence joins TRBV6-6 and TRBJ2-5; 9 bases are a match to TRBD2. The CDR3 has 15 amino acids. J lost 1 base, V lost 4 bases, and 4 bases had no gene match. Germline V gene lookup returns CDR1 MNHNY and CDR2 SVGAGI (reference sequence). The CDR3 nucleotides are TGTGCCAGCAGTTTCGGCGGGGGGGCCCAAGAGACCCAGTACTTC. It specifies CASSFGGGAQETQYF.

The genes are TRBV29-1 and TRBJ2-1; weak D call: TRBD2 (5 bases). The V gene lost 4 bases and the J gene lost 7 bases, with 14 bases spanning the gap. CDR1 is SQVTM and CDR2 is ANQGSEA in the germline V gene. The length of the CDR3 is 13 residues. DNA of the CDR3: TGCAGCGTTGGAGCGGTCCTAGTAAATGAGCAGTTCTTC. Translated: CSVGAVLVNEQFF.

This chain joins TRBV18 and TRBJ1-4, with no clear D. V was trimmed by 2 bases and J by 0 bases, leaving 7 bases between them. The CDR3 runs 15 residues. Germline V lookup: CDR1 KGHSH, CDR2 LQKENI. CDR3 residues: CASSPKDATNEKLFF. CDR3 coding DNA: TGTGCCAGCTCACCAAAGGATGCAACTAATGAAAAACTGTTTTTT.

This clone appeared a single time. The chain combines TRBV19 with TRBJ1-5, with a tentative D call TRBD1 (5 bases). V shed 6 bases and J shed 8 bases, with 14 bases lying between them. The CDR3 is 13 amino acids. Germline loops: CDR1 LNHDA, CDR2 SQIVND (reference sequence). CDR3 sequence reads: CASSDQGGEPQHF. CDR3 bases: TGTGCCAGTAGCGATCAGGGAGGTGAGCCCCAGCATTTT.

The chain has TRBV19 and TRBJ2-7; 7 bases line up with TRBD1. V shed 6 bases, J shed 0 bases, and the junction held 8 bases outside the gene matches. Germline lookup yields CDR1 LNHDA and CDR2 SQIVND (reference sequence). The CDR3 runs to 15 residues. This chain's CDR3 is CASRTGTASSYEQYF. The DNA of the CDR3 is TGTGCCAGTAGAACCGGGACAGCTAGCTCCTACGAGCAGTACTTC.

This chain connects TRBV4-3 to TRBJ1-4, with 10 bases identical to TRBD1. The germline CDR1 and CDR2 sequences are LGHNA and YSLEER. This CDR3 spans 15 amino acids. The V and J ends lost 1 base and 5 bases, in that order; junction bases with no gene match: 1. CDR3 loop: CASSQVGQGNEKLFF. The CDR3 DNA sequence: TGCGCCAGCAGCCAAGTGGGACAGGGGAATGAAAAACTGTTTTTT.

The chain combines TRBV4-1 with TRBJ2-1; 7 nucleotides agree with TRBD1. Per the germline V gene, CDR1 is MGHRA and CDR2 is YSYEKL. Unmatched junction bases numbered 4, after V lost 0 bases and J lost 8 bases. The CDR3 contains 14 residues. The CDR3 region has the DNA TGCGCCAGCAGCCAAGATCGGGACAGTCATGAGCAGTTCTTC. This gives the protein CASSQDRDSHEQFF.

Written as DNA, the CDR3 is TGTGCCAGCAGCCCCCTCGAGGGCGAGCAGTACTTC. Translated: CASSPLEGEQYF. J is TRBJ2-7 and V is TRBV11-3; tentatively, D is TRBD2 (5 bases). The V and J ends lost 5 bases and 6 bases respectively, with 11 bases between them. The CDR3 extends over 12 amino acids. Germline CDR1 SGHNT, CDR2 YENEEA. The full variable domain, completed using reference TRBV11-3 and TRBJ2-7, is EAGVVQSPRYKIIEKKQPVAFWCNPISGHNTLYWYLQNLGQGPELLIRYENEEAVDDSQLPKDRFSAERLKGVDSTLKIQPAELGDSAVYLCASSPLEGEQYFGPGTRLTVT.

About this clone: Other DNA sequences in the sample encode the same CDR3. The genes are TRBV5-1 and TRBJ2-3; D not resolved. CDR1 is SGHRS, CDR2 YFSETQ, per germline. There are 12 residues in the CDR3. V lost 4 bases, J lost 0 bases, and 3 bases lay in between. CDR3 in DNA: TGCGCCAGCAGCCCGAGCACAGATACGCAGTATTTT. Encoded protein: CASSPSTDTQYF.

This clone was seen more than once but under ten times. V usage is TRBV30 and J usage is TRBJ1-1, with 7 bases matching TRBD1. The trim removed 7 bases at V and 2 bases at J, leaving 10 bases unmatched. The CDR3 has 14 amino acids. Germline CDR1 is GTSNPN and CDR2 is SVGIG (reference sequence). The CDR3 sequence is CASISGTVNTEAFF. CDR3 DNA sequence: TGTGCCTCGATCTCCGGGACAGTCAACACTGAAGCTTTCTTT.

CDR3 region: CASSQEPYYGYTF. As DNA, the CDR3 is TGCGCCAGCAGCCAAGAGCCTTACTATGGCTACACCTTC. The rearrangement uses TRBV4-1 and TRBJ1-2; D unclear. V lost 0 bases and J lost 3, with 5 bases in between. Germline V gives CDR1 MGHRA, CDR2 YSYEKL. This CDR3 is 13 amino acids long.

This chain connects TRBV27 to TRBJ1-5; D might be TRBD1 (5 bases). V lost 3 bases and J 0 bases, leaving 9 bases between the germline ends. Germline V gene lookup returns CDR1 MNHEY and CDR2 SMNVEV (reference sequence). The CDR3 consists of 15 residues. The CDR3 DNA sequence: TGTGCCAGCAGTTTCCGGGGCGGTAGCAATCAGCCCCAGCATTTT. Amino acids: CASSFRGGSNQPQHF.

CDR3 residues: CASRTRGQYGYTF. The CDR3 DNA follows: TGTGCCAGCAGGACAAGGGGGCAATATGGCTACACCTTC. J is TRBJ1-2 and V is TRBV6-5; 7 bases line up with TRBD1. In germline, CDR1 is MNHEY, CDR2 SVGAGI. The CDR3 loop spans 13 amino acids. The V and J ends lost 6 bases and 5 bases, in that order; junction bases with no gene match: 6.

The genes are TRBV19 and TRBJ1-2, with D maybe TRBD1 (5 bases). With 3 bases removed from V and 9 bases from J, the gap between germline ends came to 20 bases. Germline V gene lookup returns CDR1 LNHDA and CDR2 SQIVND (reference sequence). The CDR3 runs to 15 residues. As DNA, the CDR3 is TGTGCCAGTAGTATGGCCCCCCGGGGGTCAACCCGCTACACCTTC. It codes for CASSMAPRGSTRYTF.

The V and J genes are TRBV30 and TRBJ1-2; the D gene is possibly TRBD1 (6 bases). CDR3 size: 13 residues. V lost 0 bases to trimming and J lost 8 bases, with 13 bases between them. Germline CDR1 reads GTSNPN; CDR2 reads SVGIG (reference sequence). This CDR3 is CAWSVQGFGGYTF. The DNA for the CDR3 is TGTGCCTGGAGTGTACAGGGTTTTGGCGGCTACACCTTC.

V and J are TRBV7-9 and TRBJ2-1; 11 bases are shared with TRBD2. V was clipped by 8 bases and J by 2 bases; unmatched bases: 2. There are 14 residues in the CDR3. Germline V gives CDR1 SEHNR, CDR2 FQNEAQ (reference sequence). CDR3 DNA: TGTGCCAGCGATAGCGGGGGGGCCTACAATGAGCAGTTCTTC. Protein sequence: CASDSGGAYNEQFF.

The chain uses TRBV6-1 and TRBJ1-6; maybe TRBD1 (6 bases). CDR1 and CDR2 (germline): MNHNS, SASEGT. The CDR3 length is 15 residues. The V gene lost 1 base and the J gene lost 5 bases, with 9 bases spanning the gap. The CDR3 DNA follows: TGTGCCAGCAGTGAAGTAGCAGGGGATAATTCACCCCTCCACTTT. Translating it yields CASSEVAGDNSPLHF.

CDR3 loop: CASSQGQVSSGNTIYF. The DNA for the CDR3 is TGTGCCAGCTCACAAGGACAGGTTAGCTCTGGAAACACCATATATTTT. The chain uses TRBV18 and TRBJ1-3; 7 nucleotides line up with TRBD1. The CDR3 covers 16 residues. After removal of 4 bases from V and 0 bases from J, the junction contained 6 bases not matched to a gene. Germline V gene sequence: CDR1 KGHSH, CDR2 LQKENI.